This T cell receptor beta chain was found in a study of T-cell reconstitution after alpha-beta-depleted transplantation in children. Study conclusions and caveats: A year had passed since transplant, and T-cell counts and diversity by then came mostly from newly produced T cells. Some patients showed high day-60 TCRbeta diversity, which derived from surviving recipient T cells and thymic progenitors. Alpha-beta T cells about two months after transplant reportedly derived from several hundred expanded graft clones.

The ends lost 7 bases at V and 4 bases at J; junction bases unmatched: 12. The CDR3 is 15 amino acids. The germline gives CDR1 SQVTM, CDR2 ANQGSEA. Preparing the TCRbeta library involved the use of unique molecular identifiers. Via MiXCR, TCRdb re-called the PCR reads, giving one row per CDR3 protein. The sample holds just over 950,000 distinct CDR3 sequences; about 30% are singletons and the top ten take roughly 27%. Regarding this clonotype: What it binds is not known.

Sequencing was performed on PBMCs, mostly from graft donor cells, taken 360 days after TCRalphabeta/CD19-depleted stem cell transplant. The sequence was collected from a boy younger than two who had a stem cell transplant for SCID, so the T cells may come from the graft donor. This chain connects TRBV29-1 to TRBJ2-1; TRBD1 matches 8 bases. CDR3 in amino acids: CSALTPGQDYNEQFF. As DNA, the CDR3 is TGCAGCGCCCTTACGCCGGGACAGGATTACAATGAGCAGTTCTTC.